A selection of T cell receptor beta chains follows, all from one sample in a study of regulatory T cells in long-lasting Graves disease. Via MiXCR, TCRdb re-called the multiplex PCR reads, giving one row per CDR3 protein. The sample carries roughly 500,000 distinct CDR3 sequences, approximately 12% recorded once. This sample also belongs to another study, concerning T cells in Graves' hyperthyroidism and ophthalmopathy.

The sequences come from peripheral blood mononuclear cells (PBMCs), collected at new diagnosis, from a patient treated with antithyroid drugs. The receptors come from a woman aged 25-40 years with Graves disease. Each CDR3 is given with its conserved first and last residue. D genes are given only for firm matches. A row's size may be missing; if present it is once, few, many or a size class.

few | NA | TRBJ2-1 | TRBV7-9 | CASSSNTRIEQFF | TGTGCCAGCAGCTCAAATACTCGGATTGAGCAGTTCTTC
few | TRBD2 | TRBJ2-5 | TRBV5-1 | CASSGGGPWRETQYF | TGCGCCAGCAGCGGGGGAGGGCCTTGGCGGGAGACCCAGTACTTC
few | NA | TRBJ1-4 | TRBV5-1 | CASSFLPGGLREKLFF | TGCGCCAGCAGCTTCCTCCCCGGGGGCTTAAGGGAAAAACTGTTTTTT
few | TRBD1 | TRBJ1-1 | TRBV11-2 | CASSQLKGTGGAFF | TGTGCCAGCAGCCAACTTAAGGGGACAGGAGGAGCTTTCTTT
many | TRBD1 | TRBJ2-3 | TRBV11-3 | CASSLGQGNTDTQYF | TGTGCCAGCAGCCTCGGACAGGGGAACACAGATACGCAGTATTTT
many | NA | TRBJ1-5 | TRBV18 | CASSPMDNNQPQHF | TGTGCCAGCTCACCTATGGACAACAATCAGCCCCAGCATTTT
many | TRBD1 | TRBJ1-1 | TRBV14 | CASSQEWGYRGQGTEAFF | TGTGCCAGCAGCCAAGAATGGGGCTACAGGGGGCAAGGCACTGAAGCTTTCTTT
few | TRBD2 | TRBJ2-5 | TRBV30 | CAWGLPGGETQYF | TGTGCCTGGGGCCTGCCGGGGGGGGAGACCCAGTACTTC
many | NA | TRBJ2-5 | TRBV4-1 | CASSQAQHGAVETQYF | TGCGCCAGCAGCCAAGCTCAGCATGGGGCGGTGGAGACCCAGTACTTC
few | NA | TRBJ2-7 | TRBV5-6 | CASSLSLGRQAQYF | TGTGCCAGCAGCTTGTCTTTGGGACGGCAGGCGCAGTACTTC
many | NA | TRBJ1-4 | TRBV25-1 | CASSPYRRLEKLFF | TGTGCCAGCAGTCCCTACCGGAGACTCGAAAAACTGTTTTTT
many | NA | TRBJ1-6 | TRBV6-2/TRBV6-3 | CASSYDRSYNSPLHF | TGTGCCAGCAGTTACGACAGATCCTATAATTCACCCCTCCACTTT
many | NA | TRBJ2-1 | TRBV10-3 | CAISESPLRGTYNEQFF | TGTGCCATCAGTGAGTCCCCGTTGAGGGGGACCTACAATGAGCAGTTCTTC
many | NA | TRBJ1-5 | TRBV2 | CASSDWRVSNQPQHF | TGTGCCAGCAGTGATTGGCGTGTGAGCAATCAGCCCCAGCATTTT
few | NA | TRBJ2-2 | TRBV18 | CASSPWGLAFNTGELFF | TGTGCCAGCTCACCATGGGGGCTAGCGTTCAACACCGGGGAGCTGTTTTTT
many | NA | TRBJ1-2 | TRBV28 | CASSLRGNYGYTF | TGTGCCAGCAGCTTGAGGGGGAACTATGGCTACACCTTC
many | TRBD2 | TRBJ2-7 | TRBV3-1 | CASSSTSGVSYEQYF | TGTGCCAGCAGCTCGACTAGCGGGGTCTCCTACGAGCAGTACTTC
many | NA | TRBJ2-7 | TRBV7-3 | CASSPGPLSEQYF | TGTGCCAGCAGCCCCGGGCCCCTCTCCGAGCAGTACTTC
many | NA | TRBJ1-3 | TRBV12-3/TRBV12-4 | CASSLYQGSGDTIYF | TGTGCCAGCAGTTTATACCAGGGTTCGGGGGACACCATATATTTT
many | TRBD2 | TRBJ2-1 | TRBV20-1 | CSAPGLAGGPGEQFF | TGCAGTGCCCCGGGACTAGCGGGAGGGCCGGGAGAGCAGTTCTTC
many | TRBD1 | TRBJ2-7 | TRBV27 | CASSPRTGPPYEQYF | TGTGCCAGCAGTCCTCGGACAGGGCCCCCCTACGAGCAGTACTTC
many | NA | TRBJ1-1 | TRBV28 | CASSFNSKDTEAFF | TGTGCCAGCAGTTTCAACAGTAAGGACACTGAAGCTTTCTTT
NA | NA | TRBJ2-1 | TRBV6-5 | CASSYSSGGYEQFF | TGTGCCAGCAGTTACTCGAGTGGAGGATATGAGCAGTTCTTC
NA | NA | TRBJ2-2 | TRBV7-6 | CASSLVYRANTGELFF | TGTGCCAGCAGCTTAGTGTACAGAGCGAACACCGGGGAGCTGTTTTTT
NA | NA | TRBJ1-1 | TRBV13 | CASSLRGARTEAFF | TGTGCCAGCAGCTTAAGAGGGGCGCGGACTGAAGCTTTCTTT
many | TRBD1 | TRBJ1-1 | TRBV4-2 | CASSQGGTGGDEAFF | TGTGCCAGCAGCCAAGGGGGGACAGGGGGGGATGAAGCTTTCTTT